These 32 T cell receptor beta chains originate from one sample sequenced in a study of T-cell reconstitution after alpha-beta-depleted transplantation in children. TCRbeta library construction was performed incorporating unique molecular identifiers. TCRdb recomputed calls from the PCR reads with MiXCR, one row per CDR3 protein. The top ten hold 3.8% of the sample, which has nearly 400,000 distinct CDR3 sequences, roughly 20% seen once. The sample consisted of PBMCs from the stem cell graft donor, taken from the stem cell graft. The receptors here all came from a human donor who donated a stem cell graft to a child with acute myeloid leukemia.

This clonotype was seen more than once but under ten times. V gene TRBV10-3 combines with J gene TRBJ2-7; TRBD2 aligns across 12 bases. V was pared by 4 bases and J by 4 bases, with 14 bases of the junction left unmatched. Looked up from germline, CDR1 is ENHRY and CDR2 is SYGVKD. This CDR3 has 18 residues. CDR3 in amino acids: CAISAARTSGAEWYEQYF. The CDR3 DNA reads TGTGCCATCAGTGCTGCTAGGACTAGCGGGGCTGAATGGTACGAGCAGTACTTC.

This clonotype came up many times. This sequence joins TRBV30 and TRBJ1-2; D may be TRBD1 (5 bases). The CDR3 runs 12 residues. V was clipped by 5 bases and J by 3 bases, with 10 bases between them. Germline V gene sequence: CDR1 GTSNPN, CDR2 SVGIG (reference sequence). The CDR3 is CAWRWGDYGYTF. Here the CDR3 DNA reads TGTGCCTGGCGCTGGGGGGACTATGGCTACACCTTC.

The genes are TRBV30 and TRBJ2-1; 7 positions match TRBD1. The CDR3 is 12 residues long. Trimming removed 5 bases from V and 7 bases from J; junction bases left unmatched: 5. CDR1 and CDR2 from the germline V gene are GTSNPN and SVGIG (reference sequence). CDR3 in amino acids: CAWGQVVNEQFF. For the CDR3, the DNA is TGTGCCTGGGGACAGGTGGTAAATGAGCAGTTCTTC.

V usage is TRBV20-1 and J usage is TRBJ2-1, with D possibly matching TRBD2 (7 bases). The V gene lost 6 bases and the J gene lost 5 bases, with 17 bases spanning the gap. This CDR3 has 14 amino acids. From germline, CDR1 is DFQATT and CDR2 SNEGSKA (reference sequence). In DNA form, the CDR3 reads TGCAGTGCCGCAGGGGCTAGCGGAAACAATGAGCAGTTCTTC. Protein product: CSAAGASGNNEQFF.

Ten or more counts support this clonotype. The genes are TRBV12-3 or TRBV12-4 and TRBJ1-3; D unclear. The CDR3 length is 12 residues. V was clipped by 5 bases and J by 0 bases, with 2 bases between them. The CDR3 loop reads CASSNSGNTIYF. DNA for the CDR3: TGTGCCAGCAGTAACTCTGGAAACACCATATATTTT.

This clonotype was seen a few times. The gene calls are TRBV11-2 and TRBJ2-2; TRBD1 might be the D (6 bases). Germline CDR1 and CDR2: SGHAT and FQNNGV. The CDR3 covers 18 residues. Between the trimmed V and J ends, which lost 5 bases and 1 base, there was a span of 20 bases. The CDR3 loop is CASSLTRAGEKNTGELFF. The CDR3 bases are TGTGCCAGCAGCCTAACTCGGGCAGGGGAGAAGAACACCGGGGAGCTGTTTTTT.

This sequence joins TRBV4-1 and TRBJ2-1; a weak D match, TRBD1 (6 bases). This CDR3 has 17 amino acids. Trimming took 0 bases from V and 3 from J, leaving 15 bases between them. CDR1 and CDR2 (germline): MGHRA, YSYEKL. CDR3 loop: CASSQDSGAVGYNEQFF. CDR3 DNA: TGCGCCAGCAGCCAAGATTCAGGGGCGGTTGGCTACAATGAGCAGTTCTTC.

The genes are TRBV5-8 and TRBJ2-5; 11 bases agree with TRBD2. V shed 0 bases and J 4 bases; nucleotides not matched to a gene: 5. Germline CDR1 reads SGHTS; CDR2 reads YDEGEE. The CDR3 contains 16 residues. The CDR3 region is CASSLGTSGSGETQYF. The CDR3 bases are TGTGCCAGCAGCTTGGGTACTAGCGGGAGTGGAGAGACCCAGTACTTC.

The rearrangement uses TRBV29-1 and TRBJ1-2; D gene ambiguous. This CDR3 is built from 18 residues. Germline V CDR1 and CDR2: SQVTM, ANQGSEA. V dropped 4 bases and J dropped 1 base, with 25 bases sitting between them. The CDR3 DNA sequence: TGCAGCGTTGTTCTAGCTTCCCCAATTGAAGACGATAACTATGGCTACACCTTC. Its protein is CSVVLASPIEDDNYGYTF.

This clonotype was observed a handful of times. This chain joins TRBV12-3 or TRBV12-4 and TRBJ2-7, with a weak D call TRBD2 (6 bases). Trimming took off 0 bases at V and 4 bases at J, with 16 bases between the two ends. This CDR3 comprises 16 residues. The CDR3 nucleotides read TGTGCCAGCAGTTTAGCGCGGGGTCCTCACGGGTACGAGCAGTACTTC. Its translation: CASSLARGPHGYEQYF.

This sequence joins TRBV28 and TRBJ2-5; perhaps D is TRBD1 or TRBD2 (5 bases each). V was pared by 4 bases and J by 5 bases, with 20 bases between. The length of the CDR3 is 16 residues. CDR1 MDHEN and CDR2 SYDVKM come from the germline V gene. The CDR3 loop is CASSSYLGRRGETQYF. As DNA, the CDR3 is TGTGCCAGCAGTTCCTATCTGGGACGCCGAGGGGAGACCCAGTACTTC.

The chain carries TRBV20-1 and TRBJ2-1; D perhaps matches TRBD1 (6 bases). Germline V CDR1 and CDR2: DFQATT, SNEGSKA (reference sequence). CDR3 length equals 14 residues. Trimming shortened V by 3 bases and J by 4 bases, and 13 bases separated the two germline ends. The CDR3 coding sequence is TGCAGTGCTAGTCAGCCCCAGGGGTACAATGAGCAGTTCTTC. Encoded protein: CSASQPQGYNEQFF.

The V and J genes are TRBV4-1 and TRBJ2-1; 7 nucleotides agree with TRBD2. This CDR3 region has 17 residues. CDR1 is MGHRA, CDR2 YSYEKL, per germline. V was clipped by 1 base and J by 5 bases; unmatched bases: 11. CDR3 sequence reads: CASSQGPAGGSNNEQFF. CDR3 nucleotide sequence: TGCGCCAGCAGCCAAGGTCCCGCCGGGGGGTCAAACAATGAGCAGTTCTTC.

This clonotype is a singleton in its sample. The chain couples TRBV29-1 to TRBJ2-6, with D possibly TRBD1 on 8 matching bases. CDR3 length: 18 amino acids. Germline CDR1 is SQVTM and CDR2 is ANQGSEA. The ends were cut back, 2 bases at V and 1 base at J, with 18 bases in the middle. CDR3 DNA sequence: TGCAGCGTTGAAAATAACAGGGGGGGAGCATCTGGGGCCAACGTCCTGACTTTC. Its translation: CSVENNRGGASGANVLTF.

The rearrangement links TRBV6-4 to TRBJ2-1; 14 bases fit TRBD2. The CDR3 runs to 21 residues. Germline V lookup: CDR1 MRHNA, CDR2 SNTAGT. Trimming removed 11 bases from V and 4 bases from J; junction bases left unmatched: 25. The CDR3 DNA follows: TGTGCCGCCAGTGACTCCTGGACCGGGACTAGCGGGAGTAGCTTTTACAATGAGCAGTTCTTC. Amino acids: CAASDSWTGTSGSSFYNEQFF.

The rearrangement uses TRBV12-3 or TRBV12-4 and TRBJ1-1, with 8 bases matching TRBD1. V was pared by 6 bases and J by 3 bases, with 6 bases of the junction left unmatched. The CDR3 has 14 amino acids. The CDR3 nucleotides are TGTGCCAGCAGGCGGACAGGGAGGGACACTGAAGCTTTCTTT. The encoded protein is CASRRTGRDTEAFF.

This clonotype was seen at least ten times. The DNA of the CDR3 is TGTGCCAGCAGCCAGTCAAACGAGCAGTACTTC. This encodes CASSQSNEQYF. This chain connects TRBV3-1 to TRBJ2-7, with D uncertain. Deletions cut 3 bases from V and 5 bases from J, with 5 bases between. This CDR3 contains 11 residues. Per the germline V gene, CDR1 is LGHDT and CDR2 is YNNKEL (reference sequence).

The genes are TRBV7-2 and TRBJ2-3, with a possible D match to TRBD2 (5 bases). Trimming stripped 4 bases from V and 3 bases from J, with 11 bases between. This CDR3 has 14 amino acids. Germline V gene lookup returns CDR1 SGHTA and CDR2 FQGNSA. Written as DNA, the CDR3 is TGTGCCAGCAGCTCAGAGGGCAGGACAGATACGCAGTATTTT. It encodes CASSSEGRTDTQYF.

The V gene is TRBV11-2, the J gene TRBJ2-3, with D perhaps matching TRBD1 or TRBD2 (6 bases each). V was cut by 3 bases and J by 4 bases, with 20 bases left in between. The CDR3 has 17 amino acids. The germline gives CDR1 SGHAT, CDR2 FQNNGV. The CDR3 region has the DNA TGTGCCAGCAGCTTGAGGGGGTTAGGGTTAGCGGCAGATACGCAGTATTTT. Amino acids: CASSLRGLGLAADTQYF.

In its sample, this clonotype was seen many times. The chain carries TRBV5-1 and TRBJ2-7, with 9 bases identical to TRBD1. The ends lost 8 bases at V and 4 bases at J; junction bases unmatched: 10. Germline V CDR1 and CDR2: SGHRS, YFSETQ. This CDR3 contains 14 residues. In DNA form, the CDR3 reads TGCGCCAGTGAGTCCGGGACAGGGACTTACGAGCAGTACTTC. Protein: CASESGTGTYEQYF.

The chain has TRBV5-1 and TRBJ2-2; the match to TRBD1 covers 9 bases. The CDR3 totals 16 residues. Germline V lookup: CDR1 SGHRS, CDR2 YFSETQ. Trimming at V came to 0 bases and at J to 4 bases, leaving 4 bases not matched to a gene. The CDR3 bases are TGCGCCAGCAGCTTGGTACGACAGGGGGGCACCGGGGAGCTGTTTTTT. Translating it yields CASSLVRQGGTGELFF.

The chain has TRBV29-1 and TRBJ2-2; possibly TRBD1 for D (6 bases). The CDR3 consists of 14 residues. Germline CDR1 is SQVTM and CDR2 is ANQGSEA. Between the trimmed V and J ends, which lost 5 bases and 6 bases, there was a span of 16 bases. CDR3 bases: TGCAGCGTTACAGGGCCAGGGCGGGCCGGGGAGCTGTTTTTT. Translating gives CSVTGPGRAGELFF.

This clonotype was observed many times. The chain is built from TRBV18 and TRBJ2-2; 10 bases are a match to TRBD2. Germline CDR1 and CDR2: KGHSH and LQKENI. With V trimmed by 2 bases and J by 2 bases, 8 bases remained unmatched. This CDR3 spans 18 amino acids. As DNA, the CDR3 is TGTGCCAGCTCACCATCTCTAGCGGGAGTACATAACACCGGGGAGCTGTTTTTT. Its translation is CASSPSLAGVHNTGELFF.

V usage is TRBV7-2 and J usage is TRBJ2-5; 8 bases fit TRBD2. CDR1 and CDR2 from the germline V gene are SGHTA and FQGNSA. The CDR3 sequence is 17 residues long. The V segment lost 1 base and the J segment 2 bases; nucleotides outside the gene matches: 9. CDR3 in amino acids: CASSLGRGAGEQETQYF. The CDR3 coding sequence is TGTGCCAGCAGCTTAGGTCGCGGAGCGGGAGAACAAGAGACCCAGTACTTC.

This clonotype was picked up a small number of times. The chain carries TRBV20-1 and TRBJ2-7; 13 bases are a match to TRBD2. V gave up 6 bases and J gave up 3 bases; unmatched junction bases: 11. Germline CDR1 is DFQATT and CDR2 is SNEGSKA (reference sequence). The CDR3 has 16 residues. CDR3 DNA: TGCAGTGCCTTCAGTGGGGGGACTAGCGGGAACTACGAGCAGTACTTC. This sequence encodes CSAFSGGTSGNYEQYF.

In its sample, this clonotype was seen many times. The CDR3 loop reads CASSSQLAGLDNEQFF. DNA of the CDR3: TGTGCCAGCAGCAGCCAACTAGCGGGACTGGACAATGAGCAGTTCTTC. This chain links TRBV11-3 with TRBJ2-1; TRBD2 aligns across 10 bases. Germline V lookup: CDR1 SGHNT, CDR2 YENEEA. The CDR3 covers 16 residues. V gave up 5 bases and J gave up 5 bases; unmatched junction bases: 9.

This clonotype has just a few counts. The chain has TRBV7-8 and TRBJ2-1; weak D call: TRBD2 (5 bases). Germline CDR1 and CDR2: SGHVS and FQNEAQ. Trimming stripped 5 bases from V and 9 bases from J, with 14 bases between. This CDR3 comprises 13 residues. CDR3 DNA: TGTGCCAGCAGCCAATTTTACGGGATTGAGCAGTTCTTC. Translating gives CASSQFYGIEQFF.

This clonotype was detected a few times. The chain links TRBV7-6 to TRBJ2-5; D gene uncertain. Germline CDR1 SGHVS, CDR2 FNYEAQ. With 5 bases removed from V and 1 base from J, the gap between germline ends came to 5 bases. The CDR3 runs 12 residues. The CDR3 nucleotides read TGTGCCAGCAGCGCTATCCAAGAGACCCAGTACTTC. Encoded protein: CASSAIQETQYF.

In this sample, this clonotype turned up once. The chain couples TRBV7-9 to TRBJ2-7, with D perhaps TRBD1 or TRBD2 (7 bases each). The germline V and J ends were trimmed by 7 bases and 3 bases, with 16 bases remaining between them. The CDR3 contains 14 residues. CDR1 is SEHNR, CDR2 FQNEAQ, per germline (reference sequence). The CDR3 is CASTRGDSDYEQYF. The CDR3 nucleotides read TGTGCCAGCACCCGGGGGGACAGCGACTACGAGCAGTACTTC.

This clonotype was picked up a small number of times. This chain connects TRBV15 to TRBJ2-7; D is ambiguous. The CDR3 contains 13 residues. The ends were cut back, 1 base at V and 6 bases at J, with 10 bases in the middle. The germline V gene has CDR1 LNHNV and CDR2 YYDKDF (reference sequence). In nucleotides, the CDR3 is TGTGCCACCAGCAGAGTGCCAGCCTCCGAGCAGTACTTC. Translation gives CATSRVPASEQYF.

This clonotype was seen a handful of times. V and J are TRBV4-1 and TRBJ1-1; D is ambiguous. CDR3 length equals 14 residues. Germline lookup yields CDR1 MGHRA and CDR2 YSYEKL. The V and J ends lost 0 bases and 4 bases respectively, with 9 bases between them. CDR3 amino acids: CASSQDGRFTEAFF. The DNA for the CDR3 is TGCGCCAGCAGCCAAGATGGGAGGTTCACTGAAGCTTTCTTT.

The chain has TRBV4-3 and TRBJ2-3; no clear D. The germline V gene has CDR1 LGHNA and CDR2 YSLEER. Deletions cut 0 bases from V and 1 base from J, with 11 bases between. The CDR3 runs 16 residues. The CDR3 protein is CASSQDYKLGTDTQYF. The CDR3 nucleotides are TGCGCCAGCAGCCAAGATTACAAACTTGGCACAGATACGCAGTATTTT.